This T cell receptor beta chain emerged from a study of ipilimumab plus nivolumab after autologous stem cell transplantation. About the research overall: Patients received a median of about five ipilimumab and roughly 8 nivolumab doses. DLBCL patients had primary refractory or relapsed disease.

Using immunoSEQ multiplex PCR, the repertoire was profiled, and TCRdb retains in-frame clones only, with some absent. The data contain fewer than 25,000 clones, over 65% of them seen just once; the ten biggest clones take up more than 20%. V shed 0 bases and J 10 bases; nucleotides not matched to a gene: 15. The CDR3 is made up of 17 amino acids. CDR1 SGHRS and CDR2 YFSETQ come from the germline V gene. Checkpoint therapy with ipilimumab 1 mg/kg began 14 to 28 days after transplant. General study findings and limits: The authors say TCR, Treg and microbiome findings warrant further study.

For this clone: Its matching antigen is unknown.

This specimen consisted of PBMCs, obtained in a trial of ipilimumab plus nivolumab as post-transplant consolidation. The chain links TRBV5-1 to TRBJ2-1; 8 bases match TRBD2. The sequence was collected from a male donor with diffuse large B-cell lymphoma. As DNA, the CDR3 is TGCGCCAGCAGCTTGGTAACCTCAGCGGGAGTGGATAAGGAGCAGTTCTTC. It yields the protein CASSLVTSAGVDKEQFF.